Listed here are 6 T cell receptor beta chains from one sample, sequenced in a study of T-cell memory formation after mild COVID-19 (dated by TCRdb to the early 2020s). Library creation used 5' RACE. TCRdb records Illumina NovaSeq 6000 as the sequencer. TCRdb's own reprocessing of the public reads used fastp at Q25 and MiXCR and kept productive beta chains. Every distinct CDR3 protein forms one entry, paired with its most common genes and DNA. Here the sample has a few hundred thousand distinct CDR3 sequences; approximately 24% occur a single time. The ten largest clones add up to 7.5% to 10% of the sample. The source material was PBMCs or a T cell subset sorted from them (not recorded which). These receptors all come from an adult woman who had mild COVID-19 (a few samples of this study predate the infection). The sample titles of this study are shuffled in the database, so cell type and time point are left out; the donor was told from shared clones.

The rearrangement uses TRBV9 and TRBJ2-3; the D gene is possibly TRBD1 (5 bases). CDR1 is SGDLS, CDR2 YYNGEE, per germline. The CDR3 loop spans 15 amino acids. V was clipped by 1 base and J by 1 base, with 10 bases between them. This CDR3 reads CASSVTGSRTDTQYF. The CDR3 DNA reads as TGTGCCAGCAGCGTAACAGGTTCACGCACAGATACGCAGTATTTT.

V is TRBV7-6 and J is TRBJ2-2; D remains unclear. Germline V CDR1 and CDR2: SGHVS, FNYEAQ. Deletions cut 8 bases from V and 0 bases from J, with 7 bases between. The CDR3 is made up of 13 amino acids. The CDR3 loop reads CASPLPNTGELFF. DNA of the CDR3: TGTGCCAGCCCTCTCCCGAACACCGGGGAGCTGTTTTTT.

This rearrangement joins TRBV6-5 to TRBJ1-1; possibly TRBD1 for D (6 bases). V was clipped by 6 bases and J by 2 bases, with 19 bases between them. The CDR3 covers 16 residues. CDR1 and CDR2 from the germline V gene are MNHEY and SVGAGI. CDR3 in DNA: TGTGCCAGCAGCCAGGTCGGGGGCTTCTTAAACACTGAAGCTTTCTTT. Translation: CASSQVGGFLNTEAFF.

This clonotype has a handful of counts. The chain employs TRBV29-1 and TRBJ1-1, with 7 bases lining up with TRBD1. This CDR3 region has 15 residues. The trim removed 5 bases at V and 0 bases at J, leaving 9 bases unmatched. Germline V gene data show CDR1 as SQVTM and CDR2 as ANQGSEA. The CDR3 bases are TGCAGCGTTCGACAGGGATGGGGTATGAACACTGAAGCTTTCTTT. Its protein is CSVRQGWGMNTEAFF. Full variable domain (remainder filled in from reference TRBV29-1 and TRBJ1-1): SAVISQKPSRDICQRGTSLTIQCQVDSQVTMMFWYRQQPGQSLTLIATANQGSEATYESGFVIDKFPISRPNLTFSTLTVSNMSPEDSSIYLCSVRQGWGMNTEAFFGQGTRLTVV.

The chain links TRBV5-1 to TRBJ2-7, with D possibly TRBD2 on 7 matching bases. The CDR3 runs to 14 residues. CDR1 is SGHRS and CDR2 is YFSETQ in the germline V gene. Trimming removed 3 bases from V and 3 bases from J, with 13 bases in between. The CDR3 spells CASSSGLGGYEQYF. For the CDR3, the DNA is TGCGCCAGCAGCTCCGGACTAGGGGGCTACGAGCAGTACTTC.

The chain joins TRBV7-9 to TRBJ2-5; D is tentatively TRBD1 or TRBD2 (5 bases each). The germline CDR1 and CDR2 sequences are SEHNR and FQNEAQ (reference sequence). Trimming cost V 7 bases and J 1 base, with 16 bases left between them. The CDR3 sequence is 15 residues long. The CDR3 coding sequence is TGTGCCAGCAACCCGGGGCTAGTAGCCCAAGAGACCCAGTACTTC. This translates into CASNPGLVAQETQYF.